This TCR beta chain was profiled in a study of T cells after yellow fever vaccination (dated by TCRdb to between 2019 and 2020). Regarding the complete study: Libraries from fractions with low cell numbers were prepared with the SMART-Seq v4 Ultra Low Input RNA kit. To follow T-cell clones before and after primary and booster YFV17D yellow fever vaccination, bulk TCR alpha and beta repertoires were sequenced over time. The cohort comprised two healthy male donors, one aged 18 to 30 and one aged 30 to 40 years. Blood was drawn at multiple timepoints before and after primary and secondary immunization, with bulk PBMC replicates and cell subsets isolated. Points the paper makes about the study in general: The study included only two donors, which limits how far the findings can be generalized. The secondary T-cell response was weaker than the primary response but faster, peaking on day 5 instead of day 15. Because abundant contaminating clonotypes from the bulk population could be contained in FACS-sorted repertoires, computational filtering was required. A small fraction of clonotypes showed up in both the CD4 and CD8 compartments, probably as a result of convergent recombination. Most clones expanded after primary vaccination were re-detected after the booster (almost 98% of CD4 and 88% of CD8), suggesting broad memory maintenance.

The germline V gene provides CDR1 SGHNT and CDR2 YENEEA. The CDR3, cysteine through phenylalanine, is 16 amino acids long. The only DNA kept is the CDR3, 48 bases in frame from the first base. Trimming accounts for 3 bases at V and 3 bases at J, while the number of junction bases matched to no gene is 6. On this clonotype: It has no known antigen specificity. Base quality data are lacking; no much larger clone is found one base away.

The sample's treatment or condition label is to be understood as: live attenuated yellow fever vaccine strain. A standard Ficoll-Paque protocol was used to isolate PBMCs from peripheral blood. Dynabeads CD4 and CD8 positive selection kits were used to isolate CD4 and CD8 T-cell fractions. TriZol was used to extract RNA from bulk PBMCs, from CD4 and CD8 fractions, and from dextramer-positive and dextramer-negative fractions. The data were produced on an Illumina NovaSeq 6000. Synthesis of TCR cDNA relied on 5'RACE template switching, a step that introduced a universal primer site along with unique molecular identifiers. Priming of cDNA synthesis was performed from both the TCR alpha and TCR beta constant segments. Library amplification involved two PCR steps, and the second step added sample barcodes and sequencing adapters. Sequencing of the libraries was done on either Illumina HiSeq 2500 (2x100 bp) or NovaSeq (2x150 bp). The study's own analysis went as follows. Reads were demultiplexed and collapsed into UMI consensus sequences with MIGEC, and V(D)J alignment was performed with MiXCR. Using edgeR on replicate PBMC samples, clonotypes were called vaccine-responding if FDR was below 0.01 and the log2 fold change was above 5 up to day 15. Bulk clonotypes were assigned CD4 or CD8 identity according to which sequenced CD4 or CD8 repertoire held them at higher abundance. TCRdb reanalyzed the raw reads on its own, using fastp at Q25 for trimming and MiXCR for clone calling, and kept in-frame beta chains. Rows are unified per CDR3 protein, each entry keeping the most common DNA and genes. TCRdb, not the original authors, processed these V and J calls. Counted in this sample were 100,000 to 150,000 distinct CDR3 sequences; about 8.2% of them appeared once. The ten largest clones take up around 40% of the sample.

Here the sequenced sample was CD8+ T cells sorted from PBMCs, taken on the day of the yellow fever booster vaccination. This chain joins TRBV11-3 to TRBJ2-2, with TRBD1 matching 8 junction bases. The sequence was collected from a man younger than 35 who received the YFV17D yellow fever vaccine. The nucleotides are TGTGCCAGCAGCTTGGGCAGGGGGCACGACACCGGGGAGCTGTTTTTT. This codes for CASSLGRGHDTGELFF.